Listed here are 21 T cell receptor beta chains from one sample, sequenced in a study of shared clonotypes between healthy human individuals. Using immunoSEQ multiplex PCR, the repertoire was profiled, and TCRdb retains in-frame clones only, with some absent. Of around 600,000 clones in the sample, about 97% were seen once. Material: naive CD4+ T cells sorted from blood. As to subset: CD45RA+ positively selected. Receptors were obtained from a woman in her 30s in good health.

The V call is TRBV5-1, the J call TRBJ2-6; D is ambiguous. V lost 5 bases, J lost 2 bases, and 11 bases lay in between. The CDR3 has 15 amino acids. CDR1 is SGHRS, CDR2 YFSETQ, per germline. In DNA form, the CDR3 reads TGCGCCAGCAGTTTAGGTCACACTGGGGCCAACGTCCTGACTTTC. This gives the protein CASSLGHTGANVLTF. Full variable domain (rest looked up from reference TRBV5-1 and TRBJ2-6): KAGVTQTPRYLIKTRGQQVTLSCSPISGHRSVSWYQQTPGQGLQFLFEYFSETQRNKGNFPGRFSGRQFSNSRSEMNVSTLELGDSALYLCASSLGHTGANVLTFGAGSRLTVL.

The V and J genes are TRBV5-6 and TRBJ2-7; tentative D call: TRBD2 (5 bases). The V end lost 4 bases, the J end lost 3 bases, and 11 bases lay between the germline ends. Germline CDR1 reads SGHDT; CDR2 reads YYEEEE. There are 13 residues in the CDR3. The CDR3 is CASSPSAGYEQYF. CDR3 bases: TGTGCCAGCAGCCCCAGTGCGGGCTACGAGCAGTACTTC.

The chain is built from TRBV5-1 and TRBJ2-1; TRBD2 aligns across 10 bases. V trimming: 5 bases; J trimming: 7 bases; junction bases outside the gene matches: 6. CDR3 length: 14 amino acids. Germline V lookup: CDR1 SGHRS, CDR2 YFSETQ. The CDR3 loop is CASSSSGSQNEQFF. CDR3 nucleotides: TGCGCCAGCAGTTCTAGCGGGAGTCAGAATGAGCAGTTCTTC.

The chain is built from TRBV5-1 and TRBJ2-3, with TRBD2 matching over 11 bases. Germline V gene data show CDR1 as SGHRS and CDR2 as YFSETQ. V was clipped by 0 bases and J by 6 bases; unmatched bases: 12. The length of the CDR3 is 18 residues. The DNA for the CDR3 is TGCGCCAGCAGCTTGGTAGCGGGAGGGCTCCGGACGGGGGATACGCAGTATTTT. Residues: CASSLVAGGLRTGDTQYF.

This clone occurred once. The chain has TRBV7-2 and TRBJ2-7; D perhaps matches TRBD2 (6 bases). The V end lost 5 bases, the J end lost 0 bases, and 11 bases lay between the germline ends. This CDR3 has 14 residues. CDR1 is SGHTA and CDR2 is FQGNSA in the germline V gene. The CDR3 protein is CASSPREVSYEQYF. The DNA for the CDR3 is TGTGCCAGCAGCCCCAGGGAGGTCTCCTACGAGCAGTACTTC.

This rearrangement joins TRBV5-6 to TRBJ2-2; D not certain. The germline CDR1 and CDR2 sequences are SGHDT and YYEEEE. The V gene lost 4 bases and the J gene lost 6 bases, with 19 bases spanning the gap. This CDR3 has 16 residues. CDR3 nucleotides: TGTGCCAGCAGCGCTGTCCCCTTAGCCATTGCCGGGGAGCTGTTTTTT. The encoded protein is CASSAVPLAIAGELFF.

The chain links TRBV11-2 to TRBJ2-5; D not resolved. With 3 bases removed from V and 3 bases from J, the gap between germline ends came to 14 bases. The V gene's germline CDR1 is SGHAT and CDR2 FQNNGV. The CDR3 contains 15 residues. DNA of the CDR3: TGTGCCAGCAGCTTGACAAGGGCCCTTAAAGAGACCCAGTACTTC. Translation gives CASSLTRALKETQYF.

The rearrangement uses TRBV28 and TRBJ1-6; D gene ambiguous. Germline CDR1 MDHEN, CDR2 SYDVKM. There are 13 residues in the CDR3. Trimming cost V 1 base and J 9 bases, with 7 bases left between them. The CDR3 is CASSLSDVSPLHF. The CDR3, as DNA: TGTGCCAGCAGTTTATCGGACGTTTCACCCCTCCACTTT.

The chain uses TRBV18 and TRBJ2-3; a possible D gene is TRBD2 (5 bases). This CDR3 spans 14 amino acids. V lost 6 bases, J lost 2 bases, and 12 bases lay in between. Per germline, CDR1 KGHSH and CDR2 LQKENI. The CDR3 nucleotides are TGTGCCAGCTCTCTTGGGAGCAACACAGATACGCAGTATTTT. This translates into CASSLGSNTDTQYF.

The V and J genes are TRBV6-5 and TRBJ1-3; D is perhaps TRBD1 (6 bases). The length of the CDR3 is 15 residues. CDR1 is MNHEY and CDR2 is SVGAGI in the germline V gene. Trimming left V 5 bases short and J 4 bases short, with 15 bases between. The CDR3 region is CASSQTGGYGNTIYF. CDR3 nucleotide sequence: TGTGCCAGCAGTCAAACCGGGGGCTACGGAAACACCATATATTTT.

V gene TRBV7-2 combines with J gene TRBJ2-7; D not resolved. This CDR3 region has 11 residues. Per germline, CDR1 SGHTA and CDR2 FQGNSA. V lost 3 bases and J 3 bases, leaving 3 bases between the germline ends. CDR3 sequence reads: CASSFYYEQYF. CDR3 nucleotide sequence: TGTGCCAGCAGCTTCTACTACGAGCAGTACTTC.

This chain uses TRBV19 with TRBJ2-3; unclear D gene. Between the trimmed V and J ends, which lost 6 bases and 3 bases, there was a span of 10 bases. The germline gives CDR1 LNHDA, CDR2 SQIVND (reference sequence). This CDR3 is 13 amino acids long. In DNA, the CDR3 is TGTGCCAGTAGGAACAGTGGTACAGATACGCAGTATTTT. It translates to CASRNSGTDTQYF. The variable domain in full, with the rest retrieved from reference TRBV19 and TRBJ2-3, is DGGITQSPKYLFRKEGQNVTLSCEQNLNHDAMYWYRQDPGQGLRLIYYSQIVNDFQKGDIAEGYSVSREKKESFPLTVTSAQKNPTAFYLCASRNSGTDTQYFGPGTRLTVL.

V and J are TRBV5-1 and TRBJ1-5; 7 bases agree with TRBD1. V shed 4 bases, J shed 4 bases, and the junction held 8 bases outside the gene matches. Germline lookup yields CDR1 SGHRS and CDR2 YFSETQ. The CDR3 length is 15 residues. CDR3 sequence (DNA): TGCGCCAGCAGCATCACCGGGACAGATAATCAGCCCCAGCATTTT. Its protein is CASSITGTDNQPQHF.

In its sample, this clone was seen once. This rearrangement joins TRBV4-1 to TRBJ2-3; the match to TRBD2 covers 14 bases. Germline V gene lookup returns CDR1 MGHRA and CDR2 YSYEKL. The trim removed 4 bases at V and 6 bases at J, leaving 6 bases unmatched. The CDR3 totals 16 residues. The CDR3 region has the DNA TGCGCCAGCAGCCCAAGACTAGCGGGAGGGCCCGATACGCAGTATTTT. Protein product: CASSPRLAGGPDTQYF.

This CDR3 reads CASSERTGSSYNEQFF. DNA of the CDR3: TGCGCCAGCAGTGAGCGTACCGGAAGCTCCTACAATGAGCAGTTCTTC. The chain recombines TRBV10-2 with TRBJ2-1; D is unclear. Germline V gene sequence: CDR1 WSHSY, CDR2 SAAADI. Between the trimmed V and J ends, which lost 2 bases and 0 bases, there was a span of 11 bases. The length of the CDR3 is 16 residues.

The rearrangement links TRBV19 to TRBJ1-5, with TRBD1 as a possible D gene (6 bases). V was cut by 6 bases and J by 0 bases, with 12 bases left in between. The CDR3 totals 15 residues. CDR1 LNHDA and CDR2 SQIVND come from the germline V gene (reference sequence). The CDR3 DNA is TGTGCCAGTAGCCGACAGGACTATAGCAATCAGCCCCAGCATTTT. This codes for CASSRQDYSNQPQHF.

V and J are TRBV6-5 and TRBJ2-1; D perhaps matches TRBD2 (5 bases). CDR1 and CDR2 (germline): MNHEY, SVGAGI. V was cut by 2 bases and J by 6 bases, with 14 bases left in between. CDR3 length: 15 amino acids. CDR3 sequence reads: CASSYGWEYSNEQFF. The CDR3 bases are TGTGCCAGCAGTTACGGGTGGGAGTACTCCAATGAGCAGTTCTTC.

The chain uses TRBV5-5 and TRBJ1-1; D remains ambiguous. V was cut by 0 bases and J by 3 bases, with 9 bases left in between. This CDR3 has 14 residues. Per the germline V gene, CDR1 is SGHKS and CDR2 is YYEKEE (reference sequence). The DNA for the CDR3 is TGTGCCAGCAGCTTGGCCATCGGGGACACTGAAGCTTTCTTT. Amino acid sequence: CASSLAIGDTEAFF. Variable domain in full (rest from reference TRBV5-5 and TRBJ1-1): DAGVTQSPTHLIKTRGQQVTLRCSPISGHKSVSWYQQVLGQGPQFIFQYYEKEERGRGNFPDRFSARQFPNYSSELNVNALLLGDSALYLCASSLAIGDTEAFFGQGTRLTVV.

J is TRBJ2-2 and V is TRBV21-1; the tabulated D call, TRBD2, remains unverified against the DNA. TRBV21-1 is classified as a pseudogene. The CDR3 consists of 18 residues. DNA for the CDR3: TGTGCCAGCAGCCCAACCGATCCAGCGGGAGTCACGACCGGGGAGCTGTTTTTT. Translated: CASSPTDPAGVTTGELFF.

The chain combines TRBV5-6 with TRBJ2-3, with 10 nucleotides matching TRBD2. J was trimmed by 3 bases and V by 4 bases; bases with no gene match: 5. The CDR3 consists of 15 residues. The germline gives CDR1 SGHDT, CDR2 YYEEEE. CDR3 region: CASSVTSGITDTQYF. The CDR3 nucleotides read TGTGCCAGCAGCGTCACTAGCGGGATTACAGATACGCAGTATTTT.

The rearrangement joins TRBV9 to TRBJ2-3; D is uncertain. The CDR3 is 13 residues long. V was pared by 2 bases and J by 4 bases, with 8 bases between. Germline assignment: CDR1 SGDLS and CDR2 YYNGEE. The CDR3: CASSVSRADTQYF. The CDR3 DNA reads as TGTGCCAGCAGCGTCTCCCGGGCAGATACGCAGTATTTT.